This record concerns one T cell receptor (beta chain) sequence. The entry originates in a study of blood T cell repertoires in COVID-19. Overall study context: From the United States, Italy and Spain came samples of acute and convalescent COVID-19. Sources were T cells, B-cell-depleted T cells, or PBMCs; the material itself was cDNA or gDNA.

Per the study methods: Reference gene primer amplification yielded estimated nucleated cell counts. TCRdb keeps only in-frame clones here, not all; method: immunoSEQ multiplex PCR. V and J calls and clone size are copied from that table; D and trimming were computed from the DNA. The sample carries about 120,000 clones, 75% to 80% recorded once. Germline CDR1 reads LNHDA; CDR2 reads SQIVND (reference sequence). Trimming took 7 bases from V and 2 from J; bases not matched to a gene: 6. The CDR3 is 15 amino acids. This receptor was obtained from a human donor in a cohort sampled during active COVID-19. The chain has TRBV19 and TRBJ1-2; TRBD1 agrees at 11 bases. Sequencing input: peripheral blood. The CDR3 DNA follows: TGTGCCAGTAAAGTCGGACAGGGGGCGAACTATGGCTACACCTTC. Encoded protein: CASKVGQGANYGYTF.